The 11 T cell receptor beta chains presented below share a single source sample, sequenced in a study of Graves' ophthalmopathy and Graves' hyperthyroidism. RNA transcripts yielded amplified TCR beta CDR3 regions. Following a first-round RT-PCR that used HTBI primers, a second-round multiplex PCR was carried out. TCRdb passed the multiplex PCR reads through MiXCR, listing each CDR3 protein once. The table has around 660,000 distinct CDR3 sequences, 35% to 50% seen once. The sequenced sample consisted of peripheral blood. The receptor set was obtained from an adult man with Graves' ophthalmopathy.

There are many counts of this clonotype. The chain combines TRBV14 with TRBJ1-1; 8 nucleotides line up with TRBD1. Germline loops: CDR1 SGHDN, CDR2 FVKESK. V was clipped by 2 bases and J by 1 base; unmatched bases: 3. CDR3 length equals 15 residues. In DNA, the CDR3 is TGTGCCAGCAGCCAAACCGGACAGGGGAACACTGAAGCTTTCTTT. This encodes CASSQTGQGNTEAFF.

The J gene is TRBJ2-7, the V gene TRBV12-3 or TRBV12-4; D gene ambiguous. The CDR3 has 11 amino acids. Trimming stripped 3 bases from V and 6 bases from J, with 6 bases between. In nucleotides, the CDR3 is TGTGCCAGCAGTTTTCAGAGCGAGCAGTACTTC. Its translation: CASSFQSEQYF.

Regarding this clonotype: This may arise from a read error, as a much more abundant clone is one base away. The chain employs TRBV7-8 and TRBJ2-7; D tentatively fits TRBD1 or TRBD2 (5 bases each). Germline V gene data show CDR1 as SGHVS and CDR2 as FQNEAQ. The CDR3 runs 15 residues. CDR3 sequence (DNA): TGTGCCAGCAGCTTAGAAGGGGACCGAGTCTACGAGCAGCACTTC. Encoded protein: CASSLEGDRVYEQHF.

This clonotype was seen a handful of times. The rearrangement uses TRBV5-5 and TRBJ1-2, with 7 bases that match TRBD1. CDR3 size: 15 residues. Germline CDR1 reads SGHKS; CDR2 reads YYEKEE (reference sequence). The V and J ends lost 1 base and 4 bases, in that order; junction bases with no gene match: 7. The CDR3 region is CASSLSGTEAYGYTF. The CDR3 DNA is TGTGCCAGCAGCTTGTCGGGGACAGAAGCCTATGGCTACACCTTC.

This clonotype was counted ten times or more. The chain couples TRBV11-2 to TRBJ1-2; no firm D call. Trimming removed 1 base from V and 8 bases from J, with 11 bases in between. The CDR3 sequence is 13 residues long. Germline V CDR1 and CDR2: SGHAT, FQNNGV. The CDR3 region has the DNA TGTGCCAGCAGCTTAGGCGGCCCCCTGGGCTACACCTTC. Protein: CASSLGGPLGYTF.

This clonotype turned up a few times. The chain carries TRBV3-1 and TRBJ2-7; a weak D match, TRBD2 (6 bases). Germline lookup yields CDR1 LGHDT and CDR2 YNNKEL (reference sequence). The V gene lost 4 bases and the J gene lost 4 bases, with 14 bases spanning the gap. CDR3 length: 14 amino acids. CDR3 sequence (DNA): TGTGCCAGCAGCCGTGTGGGGACTCCGTACGAGCAGTACTTC. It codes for CASSRVGTPYEQYF.

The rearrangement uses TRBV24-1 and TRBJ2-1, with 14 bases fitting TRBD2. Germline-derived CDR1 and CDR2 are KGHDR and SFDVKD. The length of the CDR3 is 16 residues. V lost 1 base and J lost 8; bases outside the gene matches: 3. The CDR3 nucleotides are TGTGCCACCAGTGATTTTGGGACTAGCGGGAGCTATGAGCAGTTCTTC. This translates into CATSDFGTSGSYEQFF.

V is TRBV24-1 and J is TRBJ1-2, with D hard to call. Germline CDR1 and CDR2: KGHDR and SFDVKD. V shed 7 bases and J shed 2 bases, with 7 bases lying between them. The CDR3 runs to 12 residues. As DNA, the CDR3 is TGTGCCACCAGCAATGGAAACTATGGCTACACCTTC. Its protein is CATSNGNYGYTF.

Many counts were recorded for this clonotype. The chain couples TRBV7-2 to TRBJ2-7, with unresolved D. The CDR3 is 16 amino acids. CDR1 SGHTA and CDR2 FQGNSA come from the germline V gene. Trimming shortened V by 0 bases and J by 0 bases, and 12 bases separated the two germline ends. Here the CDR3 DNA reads TGTGCCAGCAGCTTAGCACGGATCGTACACTCCTACGAGCAGTACTTC. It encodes CASSLARIVHSYEQYF.

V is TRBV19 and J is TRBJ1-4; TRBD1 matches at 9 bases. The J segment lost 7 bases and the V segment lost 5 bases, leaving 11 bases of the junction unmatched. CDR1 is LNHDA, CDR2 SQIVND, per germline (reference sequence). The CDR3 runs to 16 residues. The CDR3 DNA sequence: TGTGCCAGTAGTCCGGGACAGGGAGATTTTGGTGAAAAACTGTTTTTT. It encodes CASSPGQGDFGEKLFF.

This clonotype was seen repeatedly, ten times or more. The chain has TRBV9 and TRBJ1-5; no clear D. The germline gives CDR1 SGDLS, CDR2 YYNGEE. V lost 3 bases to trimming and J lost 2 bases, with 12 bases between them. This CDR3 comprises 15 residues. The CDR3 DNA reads TGTGCCAGCAGCGCAGACGGGTTGGGCAATCAGCCCCAGCATTTT. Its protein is CASSADGLGNQPQHF.